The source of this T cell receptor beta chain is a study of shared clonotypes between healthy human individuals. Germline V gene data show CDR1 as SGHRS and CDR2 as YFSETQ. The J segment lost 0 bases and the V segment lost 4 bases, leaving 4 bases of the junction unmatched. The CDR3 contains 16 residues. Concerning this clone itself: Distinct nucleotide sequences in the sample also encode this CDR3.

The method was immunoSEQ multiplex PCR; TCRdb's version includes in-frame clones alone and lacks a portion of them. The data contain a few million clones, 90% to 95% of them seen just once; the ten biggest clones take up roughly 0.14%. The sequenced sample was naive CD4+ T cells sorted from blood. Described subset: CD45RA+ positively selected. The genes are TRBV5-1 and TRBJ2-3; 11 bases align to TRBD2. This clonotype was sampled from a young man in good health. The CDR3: CASSPLAGGSTDTQYF. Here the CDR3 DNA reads TGCGCCAGCAGCCCCCTAGCGGGGGGTAGCACAGATACGCAGTATTTT.